This T cell receptor beta chain originates from a study of blood T cell repertoires in COVID-19. This CDR3 region has 19 residues. V was clipped by 2 bases and J by 3 bases; unmatched bases: 14. Germline CDR1 reads PRHDT; CDR2 reads FYEKMQ (reference sequence). The protocol was immunoSEQ multiplex PCR, while the TCRdb copy is restricted to in-frame clones and leaves out a portion. The top ten hold under 2% of the sample, which has roughly 240,000 clones, around 80% seen once. The TCR comes from a woman aged 80 or over with acute or convalescent COVID-19. The rearrangement links TRBV13 to TRBJ2-7; 12 bases agree with TRBD2. The sequenced material came from peripheral blood. The CDR3 spells CASSLTGASGRASSYEQYF. The CDR3 nucleotides read TGTGCCAGCAGCTTAACGGGCGCTAGCGGGAGGGCCTCAAGCTACGAGCAGTACTTC. Variable domain in full (rest from reference TRBV13 and TRBJ2-7): AAGVIQSPRHLIKEKRETATLKCYPIPRHDTVYWYQQGPGQDPQFLISFYEKMQSDKGSIPDRFSAQQFSDYHSELNMSSLELGDSALYFCASSLTGASGRASSYEQYFGPGTRLTVT.